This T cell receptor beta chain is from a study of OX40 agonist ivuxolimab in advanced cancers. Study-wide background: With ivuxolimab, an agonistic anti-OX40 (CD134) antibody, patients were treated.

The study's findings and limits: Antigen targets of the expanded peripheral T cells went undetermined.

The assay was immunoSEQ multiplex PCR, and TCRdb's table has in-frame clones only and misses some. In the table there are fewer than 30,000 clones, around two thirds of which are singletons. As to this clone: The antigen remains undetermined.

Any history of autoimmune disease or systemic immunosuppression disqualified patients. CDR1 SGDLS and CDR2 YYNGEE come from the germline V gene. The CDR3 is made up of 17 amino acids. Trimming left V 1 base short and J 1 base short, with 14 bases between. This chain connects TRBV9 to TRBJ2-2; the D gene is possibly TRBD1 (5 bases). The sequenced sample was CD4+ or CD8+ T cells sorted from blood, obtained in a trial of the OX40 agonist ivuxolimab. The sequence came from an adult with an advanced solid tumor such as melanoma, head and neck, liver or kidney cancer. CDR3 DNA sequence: TGTGCCAGCAGCGTATCTTCAGGACATAAGAACACCGGGGAGCTGTTTTTT. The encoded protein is CASSVSSGHKNTGELFF.